These 21 T cell receptor beta chains were all obtained from the same sample, sequenced in a study of identical twins. TCRdb reanalysed the 5' RACE reads using MiXCR and keeps one entry per CDR3 protein. The sample consists of 1.5 million or so distinct CDR3 sequences, about 30% of them appearing once. The sequencing input was cord blood. These receptor sequences come from a newborn girl in good health.

The rearrangement uses TRBV7-2 and TRBJ2-4; D possibly uses TRBD1 or TRBD2 (6 bases each). Trimming pared 6 bases from V and 8 bases from J, leaving 14 bases between. CDR1 is SGHTA and CDR2 is FQGNSA in the germline V gene. The CDR3 runs 13 residues. Here the CDR3 reads CASRRQEGDIQYF. The CDR3 DNA reads as TGTGCCAGCAGGCGACAGGAGGGTGACATTCAGTACTTC.

This clonotype was seen more than once but under ten times. The chain has TRBV13 and TRBJ2-7; 10 bases are a match to TRBD1. The germline V gene has CDR1 PRHDT and CDR2 FYEKMQ (reference sequence). J was trimmed by 3 bases and V by 5 bases; bases with no gene match: 7. This CDR3 is built from 15 residues. In DNA, the CDR3 is TGTGCCAGCAGCCCTACCGGGACAGGGGTCTACGAGCAGTACTTC. Translating gives CASSPTGTGVYEQYF.

This chain uses TRBV4-1 with TRBJ2-1; D may be TRBD2 (5 bases). V was pared by 0 bases and J by 0 bases, with 27 bases between. The germline CDR1 and CDR2 sequences are MGHRA and YSYEKL. The CDR3 extends over 22 amino acids. The CDR3 reads CASSQDPLRVRERSSSYNEQFF. CDR3 nucleotides: TGCGCCAGCAGCCAAGATCCCTTGAGGGTTCGAGAGCGGTCGAGCTCCTACAATGAGCAGTTCTTC.

This clonotype came up many times. The chain has TRBV7-2 and TRBJ2-7, with D possibly matching TRBD1 (5 bases). V was cut by 5 bases and J by 1 base, with 12 bases left in between. Germline CDR1 reads SGHTA; CDR2 reads FQGNSA. The CDR3 is made up of 14 amino acids. DNA for the CDR3: TGTGCCAGCAGCCCAGAGACAGCTTCCTACGAGCAGTACTTC. Amino acids: CASSPETASYEQYF.

In its sample, this clonotype was seen a few times. The chain is built from TRBV20-1 and TRBJ2-5; D uncertain. This CDR3 is built from 11 residues. Trimming cost V 4 bases and J 2 bases, with 5 bases left between them. The germline CDR1 and CDR2 sequences are DFQATT and SNEGSKA (reference sequence). Here the CDR3 DNA reads TGCAGTGCTATGACTCAAGAGACCCAGTACTTC. Translating it yields CSAMTQETQYF.

Comments on this clonotype: Relative to the germline gene, one junction end is altered; a read error may explain this. The V call is TRBV7-9, the J call TRBJ2-1; 13 nucleotides align to TRBD2. In germline, CDR1 is SEHNR, CDR2 FQNEAQ (reference sequence). This CDR3 is 20 amino acids long. The DNA for the CDR3 is TGTGCCAGCAGCTTTCTGACTAGCGGGAGGCCCCCTCCAAGATACAGTGAGCAGTTCTTC. This translates into CASSFLTSGRPPPRYSEQFF.

The chain links TRBV24-1 to TRBJ2-3, with TRBD1 as a possible D gene (6 bases). The CDR3 is 14 amino acids. V lost 6 bases, J lost 7 bases, and 16 bases lay in between. Germline CDR1 is KGHDR and CDR2 is SFDVKD. CDR3 in amino acids: CATSPGHPRNTQYF. CDR3 nucleotide sequence: TGTGCCACCAGTCCGGGACATCCGAGGAATACGCAGTATTTT.

The genes are TRBV7-9 and TRBJ1-1; D possibly corresponds to TRBD1 (5 bases). The CDR3 runs to 11 residues. Per the germline V gene, CDR1 is SEHNR and CDR2 is FQNEAQ (reference sequence). The V gene lost 7 bases and the J gene lost 10 bases, with 13 bases spanning the gap. CDR3 nucleotide sequence: TGTGCCAGCACCCGGGGGGATGGAGCTTTCTTT. Protein product: CASTRGDGAFF.

The chain employs TRBV21-1 and TRBJ1-6; TRBD1, as called in the table, went unchecked against the DNA. TRBV21-1 is given as a pseudogene. The CDR3 sequence is 17 residues long. CDR3 DNA: TGTGCCAGCCACACTCCGATCAGTCAGGGGTTATATTCACCCCTCCACTTT. Protein sequence: CASHTPISQGLYSPLHF.

V usage is TRBV10-3 and J usage is TRBJ1-5; no definite D call. CDR1 and CDR2 (germline): ENHRY, SYGVKD. This CDR3 comprises 14 residues. V lost 10 bases and J lost 0, with 13 bases in between. The CDR3 here is CATDESNSNQPQHF. Here the CDR3 DNA reads TGTGCCACCGACGAGTCTAATAGCAATCAGCCCCAGCATTTT.

This clonotype turned up a few times. The CDR3 sequence is CSASSRGQETQYF. For the CDR3, the DNA is TGCAGTGCGAGTAGTCGGGGCCAAGAGACCCAGTACTTC. The chain links TRBV20-1 to TRBJ2-5, with D possibly being TRBD2 (5 bases). Trimming pared 6 bases from V and 1 base from J, leaving 12 bases between. The CDR3 contains 13 residues. Per the germline V gene, CDR1 is DFQATT and CDR2 is SNEGSKA (reference sequence).

The V call is TRBV5-1, the J call TRBJ2-1; D may be TRBD2 (6 bases). Germline V gives CDR1 SGHRS, CDR2 YFSETQ. This CDR3 has 13 residues. Trimming stripped 6 bases from V and 7 bases from J, with 14 bases between. CDR3 amino acids: CASKAGPGNEQFF. The CDR3 DNA reads TGCGCCAGCAAGGCGGGGCCGGGGAATGAGCAGTTCTTC.

The chain recombines TRBV20-1 with TRBJ2-1; no firm D call. The germline CDR1 and CDR2 sequences are DFQATT and SNEGSKA (reference sequence). V lost 6 bases, J lost 3 bases, and 12 bases lay in between. The CDR3 loop spans 13 amino acids. CDR3: CSAHGQRYNEQFF. The CDR3 bases are TGCAGTGCCCATGGGCAGCGCTACAATGAGCAGTTCTTC.

The chain recombines TRBV3-1 with TRBJ2-3, with TRBD2 as a possible D gene (6 bases). Germline lookup yields CDR1 LGHDT and CDR2 YNNKEL (reference sequence). The CDR3 has 15 residues. The germline V and J ends were trimmed by 0 bases and 2 bases, with 9 bases remaining between them. This CDR3 reads CASSQEAGLTDTQYF. CDR3 sequence (DNA): TGTGCCAGCAGCCAAGAGGCGGGGCTCACAGATACGCAGTATTTT.

This clonotype was seen more than once but under ten times. The chain is built from TRBV12-3 or TRBV12-4 and TRBJ2-3; TRBD2 agrees at 8 bases. The CDR3 consists of 14 residues. Losses at the gene ends were 7 bases for V and 6 bases for J; bases not matched to a gene: 9. CDR3 nucleotides: TGTGCCAGCAAAATTATTAGCGGGGTGGATACGCAGTATTTT. Amino acids: CASKIISGVDTQYF.

The chain couples TRBV12-3 or TRBV12-4 to TRBJ2-3; D is undetermined. This CDR3 has 15 residues. Between the trimmed V and J ends, which lost 3 bases and 2 bases, there was a span of 12 bases. This CDR3 reads CASSLGRWPTDTQYF. In DNA form, the CDR3 reads TGTGCCAGCAGTTTGGGTCGGTGGCCCACAGATACGCAGTATTTT.

Concerning this clonotype: Possible read error: a much larger clone is one base away. The J gene is TRBJ2-1, the V gene TRBV5-1; 11 bases align to TRBD1. The germline V gene encodes CDR1 SGHRS and CDR2 YFSETQ. The CDR3 length is 13 residues. The CDR3 loop reads CAGSLGQGDEQFF. CDR3 bases: TGCGCCGGCAGCTTGGGACAGGGGGATGAGCAGTTCTTC. Full variable domain (remainder filled in from reference TRBV5-1 and TRBJ2-1): KAGVTQTPRYLIKTRGQQVTLSCSPISGHRSVSWYQQTPGQGLQFLFEYFSETQRNKGNFPGRFSGRQFSNSRSEMNVSTLELGDSALYLCAGSLGQGDEQFFGPGTRLTVL.

The chain joins TRBV4-2 to TRBJ2-1; TRBD2 aligns across 8 bases. The CDR3 is 18 residues long. Germline V lookup: CDR1 LGHNA, CDR2 YNFKEQ. The trim removed 6 bases at V and 1 base at J, leaving 14 bases unmatched. CDR3 in amino acids: CASSLVSLAGPSYNEQFF. In nucleotides, the CDR3 is TGTGCCAGCAGTCTCGTTTCTTTAGCGGGGCCTTCCTACAATGAGCAGTTCTTC.

The table lists this clonotype with a few counts. The CDR3 DNA reads TGTGCCAGCAGCCCGGGACTAACCACCTACGAGCAGTACTTC. Its protein is CASSPGLTTYEQYF. The chain carries TRBV3-1 and TRBJ2-7, with 7 nucleotides matching TRBD2. This CDR3 spans 14 amino acids. After removal of 4 bases from V and 2 bases from J, the junction contained 5 bases not matched to a gene. Germline lookup yields CDR1 LGHDT and CDR2 YNNKEL (reference sequence).

The chain is built from TRBV7-2 and TRBJ2-4, with unresolved D. The DNA matches TRBJ2-5 better at its end, which makes the J call doubtful. The CDR3 has 15 amino acids. Germline lookup yields CDR1 SGHTA and CDR2 FQGNSA. As DNA, the CDR3 is TGTGCCAGCAGCTTAGCCGGAACGGCTGGGGAGACCCAGTACTTC. It is translated as CASSLAGTAGETQYF.

This clonotype was seen at least ten times. The CDR3 DNA sequence: TGTGCCAGCAGTCAAACCGGGACACCCACAGATACGCAGTATTTT. As protein: CASSQTGTPTDTQYF. The chain carries TRBV28 and TRBJ2-3; TRBD1 might be the D (6 bases). CDR1 is MDHEN, CDR2 SYDVKM, per germline. The germline V and J ends were trimmed by 5 bases and 2 bases, with 14 bases remaining between them. CDR3 length equals 15 residues.